A single TCR beta chain is shown here with its context. Its cognate antigen has yet to be identified. No base-level quality is on record; no much larger clone is a single base apart. The library was generated by the immunoSEQ multiplex PCR assay. Rearranged TCR beta chain sequences were amplified using the hsTCRB Kit according to the manufacturer's protocol. TCRB libraries were sequenced on an Illumina MiSeq. The authors' analysis ran thus. Demultiplexing, trimming and gene mapping were performed with the kit vendor's proprietary platform. Entries here come from immuneACCESS through TCRdb and include only in-frame sequences with V and J called. Some clones fail to appear in such tables; in the studies checked, an unresolved V gene covers under half of the shortfall, and the cause of the remainder is unknown. That table is the source of V, J and clone size, and D and trimming were worked out from the DNA. The sample records about 38,000 clones, roughly 81% of which are singletons. The ten largest clonotypes hold 5% to 6% of the sample.

The data were taken from a study of a mutant IDH1 vaccine in newly diagnosed glioma (dated by TCRdb to the early 2020s). Turning to the overall study: Across visits V03 through V10, patients got a total of eight vaccinations, given in weeks 1, 3, 5, 7, 11, 15, 19 and 23. Vaccination started 4-6 weeks after radiotherapy alone, or was given together with temozolomide cycles in the groups whose treatment included chemotherapy. The roughly 33 treated patients were approximately 62% male and around 38% female, with a mean age of about 43 years. Prior to enrollment, standard therapy consisting of radiotherapy alone, temozolomide alone, or radiochemotherapy with temozolomide had been administered to patients, with the combination being received by most patients. Peripheral blood was drawn at six visits: V03 (baseline), V05, V07, V10, V12 and V13. Longitudinal TCRB deep sequencing was done for 25 to 30 treated patients, wherever samples were available for exploratory analyses.

The meaning of the sample's time point label: week 23, last vaccination. Each vaccine dose was 300 ug of a 20-mer mutant IDH1 peptide in Montanide, given subcutaneously with topical imiquimod. The donors had newly diagnosed IDH1-mutant astrocytomas of WHO grade 3 or 4 that showed loss of nuclear ATRX. The samples were drawn from NOA16, a multicentre, single-arm, open-label phase I trial in Germany that tested a mutant IDH1 peptide vaccine in humans for the first time. Genomic DNA for TCRB sequencing was extracted from EDTA blood using the DNeasy Blood and Tissue Kit. Paper-wide results and their limitations: PBMC samples for TCRB deep sequencing were selected based on availability. Vaccine-induced immune responses across multiple MHC alleles were detected in 90% to 95% of patients. Changes in the top peripheral T cell clonotypes picked up by TCRB sequencing did not appear to be linked to pseudoprogression. It was noted by the authors that analyses of patient blood samples could not be reproduced owing to sample limitations.

After removal of 2 bases from V and 4 bases from J, the junction retains 6 bases not matched to a gene. CDR1 and CDR2 were assigned from the germline V gene as MNHNS and SASEGT. From its cysteine to its phenylalanine, the CDR3 spans 16 amino acids. The CDR3 DNA has 48 bases and is translated from base 1. The sequenced sample was PBMCs, obtained from a glioma patient whose treatment included an IDH1 peptide vaccine. This receptor chain uses TRBV6-1 and TRBJ2-7, and TRBD1 aligns with 12 junction nucleotides. The TCR was taken from a man in his forties with glioma. This receptor carries the CDR3 CASSEFGTGGAYEQYF. At the DNA level, the sequence is TGTGCCAGCAGTGAATTTGGGACAGGGGGCGCGTACGAGCAGTACTTC.